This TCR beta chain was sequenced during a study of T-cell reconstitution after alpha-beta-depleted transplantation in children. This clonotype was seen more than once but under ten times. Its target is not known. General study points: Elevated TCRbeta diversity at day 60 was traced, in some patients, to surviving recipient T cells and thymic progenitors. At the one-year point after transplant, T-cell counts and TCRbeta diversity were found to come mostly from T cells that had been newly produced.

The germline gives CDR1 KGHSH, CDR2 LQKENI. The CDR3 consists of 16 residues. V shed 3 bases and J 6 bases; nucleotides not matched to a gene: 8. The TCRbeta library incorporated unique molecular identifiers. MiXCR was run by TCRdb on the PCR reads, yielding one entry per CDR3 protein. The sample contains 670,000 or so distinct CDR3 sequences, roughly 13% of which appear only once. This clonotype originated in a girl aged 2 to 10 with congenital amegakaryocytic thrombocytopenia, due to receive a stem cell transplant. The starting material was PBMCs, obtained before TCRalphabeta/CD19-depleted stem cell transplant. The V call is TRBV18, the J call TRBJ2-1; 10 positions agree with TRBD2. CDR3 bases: TGTGCCAGCTCACCGAGATCAGCGGGAGGGCCCAATGAGCAGTTCTTC. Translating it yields CASSPRSAGGPNEQFF.